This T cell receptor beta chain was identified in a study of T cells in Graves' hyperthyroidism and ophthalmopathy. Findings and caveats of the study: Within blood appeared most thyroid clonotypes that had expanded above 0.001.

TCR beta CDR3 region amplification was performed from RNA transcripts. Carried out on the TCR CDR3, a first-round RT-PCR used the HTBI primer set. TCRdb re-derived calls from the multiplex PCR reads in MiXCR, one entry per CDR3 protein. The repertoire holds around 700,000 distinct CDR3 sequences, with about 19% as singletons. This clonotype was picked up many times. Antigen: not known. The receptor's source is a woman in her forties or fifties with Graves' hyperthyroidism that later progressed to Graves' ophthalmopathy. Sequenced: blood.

The chain's CDR3 is CASSHEQFF. CDR3 coding DNA: TGTGCCAGCTCACATGAGCAGTTCTTC. The chain couples TRBV6-1 to TRBJ2-1; D uncertain. In germline, CDR1 is MNHNS, CDR2 SASEGT. V gave up 8 bases and J gave up 8 bases, with 4 bases separating them. The CDR3 sequence is 9 residues long.